This T cell receptor (beta chain) is from a study of T cells in localized non-small cell lung cancer. Worth noting for this clone: What it binds is not known.

Study-wide points: Uninvolved neighboring lung showed the greatest T cell clonality, exceeding tumor.

Method: immunoSEQ multiplex PCR; TCRdb's copy keeps in-frame clones and lacks some. The data hold some 140,000 clones, with roughly 90% observed a single time. The receptor comes from a female donor older than 55 with stage I lung adenocarcinoma. Sequences were derived from peripheral blood, sampled before any cancer treatment.

CDR3 in amino acids: CASSPESQQPQHF. The CDR3 nucleotides read TGTGCCAGCTCACCAGAGTCACAGCAGCCCCAGCATTTT. The gene calls are TRBV18 and TRBJ1-5; no clear D gene. Trimming stripped 2 bases from V and 7 bases from J, with 9 bases between. Germline CDR1 reads KGHSH; CDR2 reads LQKENI. The CDR3 is made up of 13 amino acids.